Following are 21 T cell receptor beta chains from one sample sequenced in a study of blood T cell repertoires in COVID-19 (dated by TCRdb to the early 2020s). The library came from the immunoSEQ multiplex PCR assay. The table comes from immuneACCESS by way of TCRdb, which keeps in-frame sequences with V and J called. Part of the clones is missing from these tables; in studies checked, under half for an unresolved V gene and the rest for unknown reasons. The sample data list 70,000 to 95,000 clones, and about 82% of these were observed just once. About 11% of the sample goes to the ten largest clones. The material sequenced was peripheral blood. These receptors were obtained from a woman in her 70s with active or convalescent COVID-19.

V is TRBV29-1 and J is TRBJ2-1; 8 bases map to TRBD2. Per germline, CDR1 SQVTM and CDR2 ANQGSEA. Trimming at V came to 6 bases and at J to 1 base, leaving 5 bases not matched to a gene. The CDR3 is 14 residues long. CDR3 nucleotides: TGCAGCGTCCGGGAGGGACGGTCCTACAATGAGCAGTTCTTC. Residues: CSVREGRSYNEQFF.

The V call is TRBV5-1, the J call TRBJ1-1, with TRBD1 identical over 7 bases. Unmatched junction bases numbered 5, after V lost 2 bases and J lost 7 bases. The CDR3 is 13 residues long. Per the germline V gene, CDR1 is SGHRS and CDR2 is YFSETQ. Written as DNA, the CDR3 is TGCGCCAGCAGCTTCGAGACAGGGTTTGAAGCTTTCTTT. Translation: CASSFETGFEAFF.

In this sample, this clone turned up once. V usage is TRBV28 and J usage is TRBJ1-2; 8 bases agree with TRBD1. The germline gives CDR1 MDHEN, CDR2 SYDVKM. The CDR3 loop spans 14 amino acids. Trimming took 3 bases from V and 4 from J; bases not matched to a gene: 4. CDR3 DNA sequence: TGTGCCAGCAGTTTCGGACAGGGAGGCTATGGCTACACCTTC. Its protein product is CASSFGQGGYGYTF.

This sequence joins TRBV3-1 (or the pseudogene TRBV3-2) and TRBJ2-3; TRBD2 is a possible D gene (7 bases). The germline V gene encodes CDR1 LGHDT and CDR2 YNNKEL (reference sequence). Trimming took off 4 bases at V and 1 base at J, with 15 bases between the two ends. This CDR3 comprises 16 residues. For the CDR3, the DNA is TGTGCCAGCAGCCCCAATCTAGGGGGGGGCACAGATACGCAGTATTTT. It is translated as CASSPNLGGGTDTQYF.

CDR3 coding DNA: TGTGCCAGCAGCTTCGGGAGAGCAGATTGGGAAAAACTGTTTTTT. Residues: CASSFGRADWEKLFF. The chain combines TRBV5-8 with TRBJ1-4; D uncertain. Trimming left V 2 bases short and J 8 bases short, with 16 bases between. Germline V lookup: CDR1 SGHTS, CDR2 YDEGEE. This CDR3 comprises 15 residues.

The chain employs TRBV6-2 or TRBV6-3 and TRBJ1-5; D is undetermined. The CDR3 length is 13 residues. CDR1 and CDR2 from the germline V gene are MNHEY and SVGEGT. V was shortened by 0 bases and J by 5 bases, with 5 bases between the two germline ends. CDR3 nucleotide sequence: TGTGCCAGCAGTTACTCCTTCGATCAGCCCCAGCATTTT. Encoded protein: CASSYSFDQPQHF.

This sequence joins TRBV18 and TRBJ2-2; D is possibly TRBD1 (5 bases). This CDR3 has 17 amino acids. CDR1 and CDR2 from the germline V gene are KGHSH and LQKENI. V dropped 4 bases and J dropped 3 bases, with 18 bases sitting between them. The CDR3 sequence is CASSLLGFGADTGELFF. The DNA of the CDR3 is TGTGCCAGCTCACTACTTGGTTTTGGGGCGGACACCGGGGAGCTGTTTTTT. Variable domain in full (rest from reference TRBV18 and TRBJ2-2): NAGVMQNPRHLVRRRGQEARLRCSPMKGHSHVYWYRQLPEEGLKFMVYLQKENIIDESGMPKERFSAEFPKEGPSILRIQQVVRGDSAAYFCASSLLGFGADTGELFFGEGSRLTVL.

V is TRBV5-6 and J is TRBJ2-1; 8 nucleotides agree with TRBD2. V shed 2 bases and J 2 bases; nucleotides not matched to a gene: 9. From germline, CDR1 is SGHDT and CDR2 YYEEEE. CDR3 length: 17 amino acids. The CDR3 spells CASSFFWGAGAYNEQFF. The CDR3 DNA reads TGTGCCAGCAGCTTTTTTTGGGGAGCGGGGGCCTACAATGAGCAGTTCTTC.

The chain links TRBV5-7 to TRBJ1-4; D is ambiguous. TRBV5-7 is noted as an ORF with a role that remains uncertain. The CDR3 loop spans 16 amino acids. Trimming pared 4 bases from V and 8 bases from J, leaving 21 bases between. The CDR3 is CASSIRGCIYTEKLFF. DNA of the CDR3: TGTGCCAGCAGCATTAGAGGTTGCATCTACACCGAAAAACTGTTTTTT.

This clone was detected once. The gene calls are TRBV29-1 and TRBJ1-2; 11 positions match TRBD1. Germline CDR1 and CDR2: SQVTM and ANQGSEA. V dropped 4 bases and J dropped 5; count of bases not matched to a gene: 6. The CDR3 consists of 14 residues. The CDR3: CSVGTGTGGYGYTF. In DNA form, the CDR3 reads TGCAGCGTTGGGACCGGGACAGGGGGATATGGCTACACCTTC.

This chain links TRBV19 with TRBJ1-2, with D possibly matching TRBD1 (5 bases). V was trimmed by 4 bases and J by 8 bases, leaving 17 bases between them. CDR3 length: 14 amino acids. CDR1 and CDR2 (germline): LNHDA, SQIVND (reference sequence). This chain's CDR3 is CASSTRSGEFGYTF. The CDR3 coding sequence is TGTGCCAGTAGTACAAGATCGGGGGAATTCGGCTACACCTTC. Full variable domain (rest looked up from reference TRBV19 and TRBJ1-2): DGGITQSPKYLFRKEGQNVTLSCEQNLNHDAMYWYRQDPGQGLRLIYYSQIVNDFQKGDIAEGYSVSREKKESFPLTVTSAQKNPTAFYLCASSTRSGEFGYTFGSGTRLTVV.

CDR3 nucleotides: TGCGCCAGCAGCCAAGGGTGGCAGGGCACAGATACGCAGTATTTT. It codes for CASSQGWQGTDTQYF. The V call is TRBV4-1, the J call TRBJ2-3; D is unresolved. This CDR3 region has 15 residues. V gave up 1 base and J gave up 1 base, with 9 bases separating them. Germline CDR1 and CDR2: MGHRA and YSYEKL.

The chain carries TRBV11-3 and TRBJ2-3, with a tentative D call TRBD1 (5 bases). V shed 4 bases and J shed 3 bases, with 11 bases lying between them. Germline CDR1 reads SGHNT; CDR2 reads YENEEA. The CDR3 length is 14 residues. The CDR3 here is CASSSMAGTDTQYF. The CDR3 coding sequence is TGTGCCAGCAGCTCCATGGCAGGGACAGATACGCAGTATTTT.

This sequence joins TRBV27 and TRBJ1-5, with D maybe TRBD1 (5 bases). This CDR3 contains 13 residues. V shed 6 bases and J shed 7 bases, with 13 bases lying between them. Germline assignment: CDR1 MNHEY and CDR2 SMNVEV (reference sequence). This CDR3 reads CASRRGLEQPQHF. The CDR3 bases are TGTGCCAGCAGAAGGGGATTAGAGCAGCCCCAGCATTTT.

The V call is TRBV12-3 or TRBV12-4, the J call TRBJ1-1; the D is unclear. The V end was cut by 3 bases, the J end by 3 bases, with 8 bases between. CDR3 length equals 13 residues. The CDR3 region is CASSLRRDTEAFF. In DNA, the CDR3 is TGTGCCAGCAGTTTGAGGCGGGACACTGAAGCTTTCTTT.

This chain joins TRBV6-5 and TRBJ1-6, with D unresolved. Germline values: CDR1 MNHEY, CDR2 SVGAGI. Trimming stripped 7 bases from V and 4 bases from J, with 8 bases between. This CDR3 comprises 13 residues. In DNA form, the CDR3 reads TGTGCCAGCAAAAGAGATTATAATTCACCCCTCCACTTT. Translated, it gives CASKRDYNSPLHF.

The CDR3 region is CASSQGQGSSGGYTF. CDR3 nucleotide sequence: TGCGCCAGCAGCCAGGGACAGGGCTCAAGCGGCGGCTACACCTTC. The chain uses TRBV4-3 and TRBJ1-2, with 9 bases identical to TRBD1. The CDR3 has 15 amino acids. The V segment lost 3 bases and the J segment 8 bases; nucleotides outside the gene matches: 10. Germline V gene data show CDR1 as LGHNA and CDR2 as YSLEER.

The chain carries TRBV4-1 and TRBJ1-6, with D hard to call. The CDR3 is 14 amino acids. V was clipped by 2 bases and J by 10 bases, with 12 bases between them. CDR1 MGHRA and CDR2 YSYEKL come from the germline V gene. For the CDR3, the DNA is TGCGCCAGCAGCCAATACGGGTCGCGATCACCCCTCCACTTT. Translation: CASSQYGSRSPLHF.

V and J are TRBV6-5 and TRBJ1-5; no clear D gene. Per germline, CDR1 MNHEY and CDR2 SVGAGI. Trimming took off 7 bases at V and 0 bases at J, with 10 bases between the two ends. The CDR3 sequence is 14 residues long. Here the CDR3 reads CASTLGYSNQPQHF. For the CDR3, the DNA is TGTGCCAGCACATTGGGCTATAGCAATCAGCCCCAGCATTTT.

The chain is built from TRBV23-1 and TRBJ2-1, with 7 bases identical to TRBD1. TRBV23-1 carries the ORF label, with uncertain function. The CDR3 loop spans 16 amino acids. The J segment lost 2 bases and the V segment lost 4 bases, leaving 8 bases of the junction unmatched. The CDR3 DNA reads as TGCGCCAGCAGTCGCAAACAGGGGCAGACCTACAATGAGCAGTTCTTC. Translated: CASSRKQGQTYNEQFF.

This chain links TRBV11-2 with TRBJ2-1, with 9 bases identical to TRBD1. The ends lost 5 bases at V and 0 bases at J; junction bases unmatched: 2. CDR3 length: 15 residues. Germline CDR1 and CDR2: SGHAT and FQNNGV. The CDR3, as DNA: TGTGCCAGCAGCCAGGACAGGGGCTCCTACAATGAGCAGTTCTTC. Residues: CASSQDRGSYNEQFF. The full variable domain, with the rest looked up from reference TRBV11-2 and TRBJ2-1, is EAGVAQSPRYKIIEKRQSVAFWCNPISGHATLYWYQQILGQGPKLLIQFQNNGVVDDSQLPKDRFSAERLKGVDSTLKIQPAKLEDSAVYLCASSQDRGSYNEQFFGPGTRLTVL.